A selection of T cell receptor beta chains follows, all from one sample in a study of control samples from healthy donors and cancer patients. Using immunoSEQ multiplex PCR, the repertoire was profiled, and TCRdb retains in-frame clones only, with some absent. In the table there are about 130,000 clones, under 95% of which are singletons. The sample was PBMCs. Receptor source: a man in his fifties with head and neck cancer. The CDR3 runs from the conserved cysteine through the conserved F or W. Fields, in order: clone size, J gene, V gene, CDR3 protein. Clone size is shown for a subset of rows, as once, few, many or a class of expanded clone.

>NA|TRBJ1-3|TRBV23-1
CAKISRGNTIYF
>NA|TRBJ2-7|TRBV6-2/TRBV6-3
CASSYGTSGGTYEQYF
>NA|TRBJ1-3|TRBV18
CASSPETGLTSRGNTIYF
>NA|TRBJ2-5|TRBV19
CASSPEPGLAQETQYF
>NA|TRBJ1-2|TRBV6-2/TRBV6-3
CASSYPPRAGYTF
>NA|TRBJ2-6|TRBV28
CASSFQGAGANVLTF
>NA|TRBJ1-4|TRBV19
CASSTTRGTYPEKLFF
>NA|TRBJ2-1|TRBV27
CASRLDRGPNEQFF
>NA|TRBJ1-1|TRBV12-3/TRBV12-4
CASRAGGRTEAFF
>few|TRBJ2-7|TRBV13
CASSLGSRGPPYEQYF
>NA|TRBJ2-1|TRBV7-9
CASSLSSGVYNEQFF
>NA|TRBJ1-1|TRBV15
CATSRGQPNTEAFF
>once|TRBJ1-1|TRBV19
CASKRLGTNTEAFF
>NA|TRBJ1-2|TRBV18
CASSPLAGEIANYGYTF
>NA|TRBJ1-4|TRBV15
CATSRGVIRVTNEKLFF
>NA|TRBJ2-7|TRBV7-9
CASSLVPGAPYEQYF
>NA|TRBJ2-1|TRBV19
CASSIKSGGHSYNEQFF
>NA|TRBJ1-5|TRBV5-4
CASSRDGASQPQHF
>few|TRBJ1-5|TRBV6-5
CASSYRGDSNQPQHF
>NA|TRBJ1-2|TRBV5-1
CASSLEGQAGYTF
>NA|TRBJ1-1|TRBV7-2
CASSFTGQTTEAFF
>NA|TRBJ2-3|TRBV7-3
CASSLTHTDTQYF
>once|TRBJ1-2|TRBV12-3/TRBV12-4
CASSSFTGYTF
>once|TRBJ1-2|TRBV5-6
CASSLGDVNYGYTF
>NA|TRBJ1-4|TRBV7-6
CASSLALGLGEKLFF
>once|TRBJ1-2|TRBV18
CASSPESPGTGNGYGYTF
>NA|TRBJ1-1|TRBV10-3
CAISGGTGVMNTEAFF
>NA|TRBJ2-7|TRBV7-9
CASSLGAGGYEQYF
>NA|TRBJ2-1|TRBV27
CASSPGRRITYNEQFF
>NA|TRBJ2-1|TRBV24-1
CATSDPSGGAGDNEQFF
>NA|TRBJ2-1|TRBV25-1
CASSPRVGFSYNEQFF
>NA|TRBJ1-2|TRBV20-1
CSASDSVNYGYTF
>NA|TRBJ1-2|TRBV5-1
CASSYNSARYGYTF
>NA|TRBJ1-6|TRBV30
CAWRRLDFSPLHF
>once|TRBJ2-7|TRBV7-8
CASSHRQVGRFYEQYF
>NA|TRBJ2-5|TRBV12-3/TRBV12-4
CASSRGGETQYF
>NA|TRBJ2-7|TRBV11-1
CASSGRTGAEVDF